The entry below describes one T cell receptor beta chain. What it recognizes is unknown. This sample is drawn from a study of blood T cells in healthy people across ages. For the second PCR, which ran for about 6 to 12 cycles, a sample-barcoded 5' primer and a J-beta primer mix were used. TCRdb re-derived calls from the 5' RACE reads in MiXCR, one entry per CDR3 protein. Here the sample spans approximately 600,000 distinct CDR3 sequences, under 65% being singletons. Study findings and constraints: PBMCs left unsorted prevented a conclusive naive versus antigen-experienced comparison. Strongly correlated with naive T cell percentage was TCR beta diversity.

There are 15 residues in the CDR3. Germline V gene data show CDR1 as MDHEN and CDR2 as SYDVKM. The V end was cut by 2 bases, the J end by 5 bases, with 15 bases between. PBMCs were isolated at a quantity of at least 6 million per sample. Per sample, at least 6 micrograms of total RNA were extracted. This TCR was recovered from a man aged 55 to 69 in good health. The sample taken for sequencing was blood. V gene TRBV28 combines with J gene TRBJ1-2; TRBD1 is a possible D gene (5 bases). This CDR3 is CASSLDGRGGYGYTF. The CDR3 DNA reads as TGTGCCAGCAGTTTAGATGGGAGGGGTGGTTATGGCTACACCTTC.